The 11 T cell receptor beta chains presented below share a single source sample, sequenced in a study of shared clonotypes between healthy human individuals. Here immunoSEQ multiplex PCR was the method, and the copy in TCRdb shows in-frame clones only, minus some. Seen here are 850,000 to 1,100,000 clones, around three quarters observed once, and the top ten hold roughly 0.83%. Sequenced input: memory CD4+ T cells from PBMCs. Subset indicated: CD45RA-negative fraction. The origin of the receptors is a man younger than 35 in good health. Some clones in this sample may be carry-over from other donors' samples.

A word on this clone: The sample contains more than one DNA sequence encoding this CDR3. The chain uses TRBV7-2 and TRBJ2-1; 8 nucleotides agree with TRBD2. Per the germline V gene, CDR1 is SGHTA and CDR2 is FQGNSA. Unmatched junction bases numbered 3, after V lost 5 bases and J lost 0 bases. There are 15 residues in the CDR3. CDR3 sequence: CASSRTSGSYNEQFF. The CDR3 bases are TGTGCCAGCAGCCGCACTAGCGGCTCCTACAATGAGCAGTTCTTC. The full variable domain, rest sourced from reference TRBV7-2 and TRBJ2-1, is GAGVSQSPSNKVTEKGKDVELRCDPISGHTALYWYRQSLGQGLEFLIYFQGNSAPDKSGLPSDRFSAERTGGSVSTLTIQRTQQEDSAVYLCASSRTSGSYNEQFFGPGTRLTVL.

The J gene is TRBJ1-2, the V gene TRBV28, with 8 bases that match TRBD1. CDR3 length: 15 amino acids. CDR1 and CDR2 (germline): MDHEN, SYDVKM. Losses at the gene ends were 8 bases for V and 3 bases for J; bases not matched to a gene: 11. DNA for the CDR3: TGTGCCAGCGGTACCAGGGGGCTTTGGTACTATGGCTACACCTTC. Translation gives CASGTRGLWYYGYTF.

This chain links TRBV4-1 with TRBJ2-7, with D perhaps given as TRBD1 or TRBD2 (5 bases each). Deletions cut 4 bases from V and 2 bases from J, with 12 bases between. Germline CDR1 and CDR2: MGHRA and YSYEKL. The CDR3 is 14 amino acids. The DNA for the CDR3 is TGCGCCAGCAGCCCCCGGGACGGGGCCTACGAGCAGTACTTC. This codes for CASSPRDGAYEQYF.

This clone occurred once. The chain has TRBV29-1 and TRBJ1-1; D is uncertain. Germline CDR1 SQVTM, CDR2 ANQGSEA. V was pared by 7 bases and J by 4 bases, with 19 bases between. CDR3 size: 14 residues. CDR3 sequence reads: CSAEVVQASTEAFF. CDR3 coding DNA: TGCAGCGCTGAGGTTGTGCAGGCGAGCACTGAAGCTTTCTTT. The full variable domain, its missing parts supplied by reference TRBV29-1 and TRBJ1-1, is SAVISQKPSRDICQRGTSLTIQCQVDSQVTMMFWYRQQPGQSLTLIATANQGSEATYESGFVIDKFPISRPNLTFSTLTVSNMSPEDSSIYLCSAEVVQASTEAFFGQGTRLTVV.

V and J are TRBV28 and TRBJ2-3; weak D call: TRBD2 (5 bases). Trimming left V 6 bases short and J 1 base short, with 11 bases between. The length of the CDR3 is 14 residues. Germline V gene data show CDR1 as MDHEN and CDR2 as SYDVKM. CDR3 amino acids: CASRPEEGTDTQYF. The CDR3 DNA reads TGTGCCAGCAGGCCTGAGGAGGGCACAGATACGCAGTATTTT. The full variable domain, its missing parts supplied by reference TRBV28 and TRBJ2-3, is DVKVTQSSRYLVKRTGEKVFLECVQDMDHENMFWYRQDPGLGLRLIYFSYDVKMKEKGDIPEGYSVSREKKERFSLILESASTNQTSMYLCASRPEEGTDTQYFGPGTRLTVL.

This clone was seen more than once but under ten times. This sequence joins TRBV18 and TRBJ2-2; D gene ambiguous. V lost 4 bases, J lost 3 bases, and 12 bases lay in between. The CDR3 runs 15 residues. CDR1 is KGHSH, CDR2 LQKENI, per germline. CDR3 sequence: CASSLQIGDTGELFF. CDR3 DNA: TGTGCCAGCTCACTACAGATTGGAGACACCGGGGAGCTGTTTTTT.

The chain combines TRBV28 with TRBJ2-1, with 10 bases identical to TRBD2. V was pared by 6 bases and J by 8 bases, with 13 bases of the junction left unmatched. This CDR3 is built from 16 residues. Germline CDR1 MDHEN, CDR2 SYDVKM. CDR3 DNA sequence: TGTGCCAGCAGAGCCATCCTAGCGGGAGTTAGGGATGAGCAGTTCTTC. Translated: CASRAILAGVRDEQFF.

The genes are TRBV14 and TRBJ2-3, with TRBD2 as a possible D gene (6 bases). This CDR3 contains 15 residues. CDR1 is SGHDN and CDR2 is FVKESK in the germline V gene. V was clipped by 1 base and J by 4 bases, with 12 bases between them. CDR3 in amino acids: CASSQVGRLADTQYF. CDR3 bases: TGTGCCAGCAGCCAAGTGGGGAGACTAGCAGATACGCAGTATTTT.

The CDR3 loop reads CASSQVAGPRTYGYTF. The CDR3 DNA reads as TGTGCCAGCAGCCAAGTGGCCGGACCCAGAACCTATGGCTACACCTTC. The gene calls are TRBV14 and TRBJ1-2; D remains unclear. The CDR3 has 16 residues. Germline loops: CDR1 SGHDN, CDR2 FVKESK. The V end was cut by 1 base, the J end by 4 bases, with 16 bases between.

A word on this clone: Other DNA sequences in this sample translate to the same CDR3. The chain employs TRBV9 and TRBJ1-5; maybe TRBD1 (5 bases). The CDR3 is 13 amino acids. The V end was cut by 0 bases, the J end by 7 bases, with 8 bases between. Germline V gene data show CDR1 as SGDLS and CDR2 as YYNGEE. The CDR3 nucleotides read TGTGCCAGCAGCGTAGACGAGGGGCAGCCCCAGCATTTT. It specifies CASSVDEGQPQHF.

This clone was seen a few times. The chain combines TRBV9 with TRBJ1-1, with D uncertain. The CDR3 loop spans 14 amino acids. From germline, CDR1 is SGDLS and CDR2 YYNGEE. Trimming left V 4 bases short and J 1 base short, with 11 bases between. In nucleotides, the CDR3 is TGTGCCAGCAGCCCGACTATCCAGAACACTGAAGCTTTCTTT. It yields the protein CASSPTIQNTEAFF.